Shown below are 23 T cell receptor beta chains from a single sample sequenced in a study of blood T cell repertoires in COVID-19. Data came from immunoSEQ multiplex PCR; TCRdb stores just in-frame clones and leaves some out. The sample has 150,000 to 200,000 clones; under 90% are singletons. The specimen sequenced was PBMCs or T cells enriched from blood (not recorded which). These receptors were obtained from a man in his fifties who had recovered from COVID-19.

J is TRBJ2-7 and V is TRBV10-3; tentative D call: TRBD2 (5 bases). This CDR3 is 18 amino acids long. The germline CDR1 and CDR2 sequences are ENHRY and SYGVKD. V lost 3 bases and J lost 4, with 25 bases in between. The CDR3 here is CAISDSKDLRPEIYEQYF. The CDR3 DNA follows: TGTGCCATCAGTGATAGCAAGGACTTACGGCCCGAAATTTACGAGCAGTACTTC.

J is TRBJ2-1 and V is TRBV25-1, with 8 positions matching TRBD1. The CDR3 sequence is 13 residues long. V lost 1 base, J lost 15 bases, and 8 bases stayed unmatched. Looked up from germline, CDR1 is MGHDK and CDR2 is SYGVNS. Here the CDR3 reads CASSESNRGLLFF. The CDR3 region has the DNA TGTGCCAGCAGTGAATCTAACAGGGGGTTACTGTTCTTC.

The chain employs TRBV5-1 and TRBJ1-1; 7 bases fit TRBD1. The CDR3 totals 17 residues. Germline CDR1 is SGHRS and CDR2 is YFSETQ. Unmatched junction bases numbered 16, after V lost 5 bases and J lost 3 bases. CDR3 bases: TGCGCCAGCAGTTTGCGATTCCACGCAGGGGGTGACACTGAAGCTTTCTTT. It specifies CASSLRFHAGGDTEAFF.

The V and J genes are TRBV18 and TRBJ1-3, with D unresolved. This CDR3 is built from 11 residues. Germline V gene data show CDR1 as KGHSH and CDR2 as LQKENI. Trimming took 8 bases from V and 8 from J, leaving 10 bases between them. The CDR3 sequence: CASARIDTIYF. CDR3 bases: TGTGCCAGCGCGAGGATCGACACCATATATTTT.

V and J are TRBV9 and TRBJ1-1; weak D call: TRBD1 (5 bases). The V end lost 4 bases, the J end lost 5 bases, and 15 bases lay between the germline ends. Germline CDR1 reads SGDLS; CDR2 reads YYNGEE. The CDR3 covers 14 residues. The CDR3 spells CASSPTLGGTEAFF. The CDR3 nucleotides are TGTGCCAGCAGCCCTACCCTCGGGGGGACTGAAGCTTTCTTT.

The chain recombines TRBV3-1 (or the pseudogene TRBV3-2) with TRBJ2-6, with D maybe TRBD1 (5 bases). Trimming stripped 1 base from V and 1 base from J, with 8 bases between. The CDR3 has 16 amino acids. Germline CDR1 reads LGHDT; CDR2 reads YNNKEL (reference sequence). The CDR3 nucleotides are TGTGCCAGCAGCCAAGCAACAGGTTCTGGGGCCAACGTCCTGACTTTC. It encodes CASSQATGSGANVLTF.

The CDR3 here is CSVEPQGGNYGYTF. In DNA form, the CDR3 reads TGCAGCGTTGAACCCCAGGGAGGGAACTATGGCTACACCTTC. V gene TRBV29-1 combines with J gene TRBJ1-2; D might be TRBD1 (5 bases). CDR3 size: 14 residues. Germline V lookup: CDR1 SQVTM, CDR2 ANQGSEA. Trimming removed 2 bases at V and 2 bases at J, with 12 bases between.

V and J are TRBV5-1 and TRBJ2-2, with TRBD1 matching over 7 bases. This CDR3 spans 16 amino acids. Germline values: CDR1 SGHRS, CDR2 YFSETQ. The V and J ends lost 5 bases and 0 bases, in that order; junction bases with no gene match: 7. For the CDR3, the DNA is TGCGCCAGCAGATCAGGGCAGGGGGCGAACACCGGGGAGCTGTTTTTT. Translation gives CASRSGQGANTGELFF.

The count of this clone is one. The chain links TRBV19 to TRBJ2-5, with 7 bases fitting TRBD2. Germline loops: CDR1 LNHDA, CDR2 SQIVND (reference sequence). The CDR3 is 14 residues long. The V gene end was trimmed by 11 bases and the J gene end by 5 bases; junction bases not matched to a gene: 14. The CDR3, as DNA: TGTGCCTCAGAAGGGCGAGCGGGGTCGGAGACCCAGTACTTC. It encodes CASEGRAGSETQYF.

The chain carries TRBV5-5 and TRBJ2-7; 8 bases are shared with TRBD1. V lost 4 bases and J lost 3; bases outside the gene matches: 3. The V gene's germline CDR1 is SGHKS and CDR2 YYEKEE (reference sequence). The CDR3 extends over 13 amino acids. The CDR3 nucleotides read TGTGCCAGCAGCCGGGACAGGAGCTACGAGCAGTACTTC. Translation gives CASSRDRSYEQYF.

This clone was seen just once. The V and J genes are TRBV10-3 and TRBJ1-2, with D possibly TRBD1 on 6 matching bases. Trimming shortened V by 11 bases and J by 4 bases, and 17 bases separated the two germline ends. Germline CDR1 and CDR2: ENHRY and SYGVKD. The CDR3 is 13 residues long. CDR3 DNA sequence: TGTGCCTCCCAGGGAGGGGGGGGCTATGGCTACACCTTC. It translates to CASQGGGGYGYTF.

This clone was picked up one time. The chain carries TRBV5-4 and TRBJ1-2; no clear D. This CDR3 has 13 amino acids. Germline lookup yields CDR1 SGHNT and CDR2 YYREEE (reference sequence). V shed 4 bases and J shed 5 bases, with 12 bases lying between them. The CDR3 nucleotides are TGTGCCAGCAGCCTCATCCTTGAGTATGGCTACACCTTC. Protein sequence: CASSLILEYGYTF.

The chain is built from TRBV19 and TRBJ1-1; TRBD1 matches 9 bases. The CDR3 runs to 17 residues. Germline assignment: CDR1 LNHDA and CDR2 SQIVND (reference sequence). V lost 6 bases, J lost 7 bases, and 18 bases stayed unmatched. CDR3 amino acids: CASRETGGEIPAYEAFF. The CDR3 region has the DNA TGTGCCAGTAGAGAAACAGGGGGCGAGATCCCGGCTTATGAAGCTTTCTTT.

This clone has only a few counts. The CDR3 protein is CASSEQPGQSLGYTF. In DNA form, the CDR3 reads TGCGCCAGCAGCGAACAACCGGGACAGAGCCTTGGCTACACCTTC. The chain uses TRBV5-1 and TRBJ1-2; the match to TRBD1 covers 7 bases. Germline V CDR1 and CDR2: SGHRS, YFSETQ. Trimming took 4 bases from V and 7 from J; bases not matched to a gene: 13. This CDR3 has 15 amino acids.

The chain uses TRBV19 and TRBJ1-5, with 7 bases fitting TRBD1. Germline V lookup: CDR1 LNHDA, CDR2 SQIVND (reference sequence). The junction had 5 bases not matched to a gene; V was cut back by 5 bases and J by 7 bases. This CDR3 contains 13 residues. CDR3 residues: CASSSTGQQPQHF. The CDR3 DNA reads as TGTGCCAGTAGTTCGACGGGACAGCAGCCCCAGCATTTT.

The chain has TRBV5-5 and TRBJ2-1; D gene ambiguous. V was cut by 2 bases and J by 6 bases, with 12 bases left in between. The CDR3 sequence is 14 residues long. The V gene's germline CDR1 is SGHKS and CDR2 YYEKEE (reference sequence). The CDR3 protein is CASSFAGALNEQFF. CDR3 DNA: TGTGCCAGCAGCTTCGCTGGAGCGCTCAATGAGCAGTTCTTC.

This clone appeared a single time. This chain uses TRBV6-5 with TRBJ1-2; no clear D gene. The CDR3 loop spans 11 amino acids. Germline-derived CDR1 and CDR2 are MNHEY and SVGAGI. Trimming took 8 bases from V and 2 from J, leaving 6 bases between them. CDR3 sequence reads: CASWANYGYTF. The CDR3 DNA is TGTGCCAGCTGGGCGAACTATGGCTACACCTTC.

The chain links TRBV5-6 to TRBJ2-3; D is ambiguous. From germline, CDR1 is SGHDT and CDR2 YYEEEE. With 0 bases removed from V and 5 bases from J, the gap between germline ends came to 10 bases. The CDR3 has 14 amino acids. CDR3 loop: CASSLVVFGDTQYF. The CDR3 nucleotides read TGTGCCAGCAGCTTGGTAGTCTTCGGAGATACGCAGTATTTT.

This clone appeared once. J is TRBJ1-4 and V is TRBV5-1, with a possible D match to TRBD1 (5 bases). The V end was cut by 0 bases, the J end by 7 bases, with 10 bases between. This CDR3 is 14 amino acids long. Germline V CDR1 and CDR2: SGHRS, YFSETQ. CDR3 coding DNA: TGCGCCAGCAGCTTGGAAGGGGCTGGTGAAAAACTGTTTTTT. Protein: CASSLEGAGEKLFF.

This clone has just one count. The genes are TRBV7-9 and TRBJ1-2; D unclear. CDR3 length equals 13 residues. Germline V gene lookup returns CDR1 SEHNR and CDR2 FQNEAQ (reference sequence). The V end lost 3 bases, the J end lost 7 bases, and 12 bases lay between the germline ends. CDR3 in amino acids: CASSFPSGFGYTF. DNA of the CDR3: TGTGCCAGCAGCTTCCCCAGCGGTTTTGGCTACACCTTC.

The rearrangement uses TRBV12-3 or TRBV12-4 and TRBJ1-6; D might be TRBD1 (6 bases). V shed 5 bases and J shed 8 bases, with 10 bases lying between them. The CDR3 is made up of 13 amino acids. CDR3 nucleotide sequence: TGTGCCAGCAGTGCCTCAGGGGATTCACCCCTCCACTTT. Its protein product is CASSASGDSPLHF.

The V call is TRBV13, the J call TRBJ2-1; tentative D call: TRBD2 (5 bases). V was shortened by 5 bases and J by 7 bases, with 27 bases between the two germline ends. This CDR3 comprises 18 residues. Germline V gene lookup returns CDR1 PRHDT and CDR2 FYEKMQ (reference sequence). The CDR3 is CASSKTPLDGRVRNEQFF. Here the CDR3 DNA reads TGTGCCAGCAGCAAAACACCCTTAGACGGGCGGGTAAGGAATGAGCAGTTCTTC.

The chain joins TRBV18 to TRBJ1-3; 9 bases agree with TRBD1. The CDR3 is 15 amino acids. CDR1 and CDR2 (germline): KGHSH, LQKENI. V trimming: 3 bases; J trimming: 4 bases; junction bases outside the gene matches: 4. The CDR3 reads CASSPGTGPGNTIYF. The CDR3 DNA reads as TGTGCCAGCTCACCCGGGACAGGGCCCGGAAACACCATATATTTT.